This record looks at one TCR beta chain sequence and its context. Its antigen is unidentified. Sequencing used immunoSEQ version 4 in survey mode. Generated by immunoSEQ multiplex PCR, the TCRdb table keeps only in-frame clones and is missing some. This table holds tens of thousands of clones, more than 75% found once. Germline CDR1 reads SNHLY; CDR2 reads FYNNEI. The CDR3 is made up of 19 amino acids. V dropped 5 bases and J dropped 4; count of bases not matched to a gene: 19. This record comes from a study of persistence of HIV-infected CD4 T cells. Findings of the study overall: Antigen-responding cells were enriched for degenerate expanded CDR3beta sequences.

Stimulation used around 9.1 ug/mL lysate from CMV-infected fibroblasts. CD40L-negative CD69-negative CD45RO-high memory CD4+ T cells were sorted as populations depleted of antigen-responding cells. The rearrangement links TRBV2 to TRBJ2-3; 9 positions match TRBD1. This sample comprised CD4+ T cells sorted from PBMCs after approximately 18-hour stimulation, obtained from a patient who received antiretroviral therapy. This TCR was sampled from an adult woman with HIV who was CMV-seropositive. The CDR3 DNA sequence: TGTGCCAGCAGTTCCTACAAAATCGGACAGGGGAGGGAGTCAGATACGCAGTATTTT. Amino acids: CASSSYKIGQGRESDTQYF.